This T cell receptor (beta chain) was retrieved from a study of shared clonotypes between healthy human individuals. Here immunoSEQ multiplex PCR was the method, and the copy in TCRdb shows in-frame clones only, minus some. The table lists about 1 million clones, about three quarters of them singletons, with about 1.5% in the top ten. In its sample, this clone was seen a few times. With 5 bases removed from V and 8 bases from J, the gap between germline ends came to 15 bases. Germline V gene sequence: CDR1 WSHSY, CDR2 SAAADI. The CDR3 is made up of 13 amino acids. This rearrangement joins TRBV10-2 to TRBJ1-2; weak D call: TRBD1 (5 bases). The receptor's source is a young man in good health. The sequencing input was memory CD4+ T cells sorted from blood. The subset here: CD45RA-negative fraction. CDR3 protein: CASSQQVIRGYTF. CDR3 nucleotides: TGCGCCAGCAGTCAACAGGTCATTAGAGGCTACACCTTC.